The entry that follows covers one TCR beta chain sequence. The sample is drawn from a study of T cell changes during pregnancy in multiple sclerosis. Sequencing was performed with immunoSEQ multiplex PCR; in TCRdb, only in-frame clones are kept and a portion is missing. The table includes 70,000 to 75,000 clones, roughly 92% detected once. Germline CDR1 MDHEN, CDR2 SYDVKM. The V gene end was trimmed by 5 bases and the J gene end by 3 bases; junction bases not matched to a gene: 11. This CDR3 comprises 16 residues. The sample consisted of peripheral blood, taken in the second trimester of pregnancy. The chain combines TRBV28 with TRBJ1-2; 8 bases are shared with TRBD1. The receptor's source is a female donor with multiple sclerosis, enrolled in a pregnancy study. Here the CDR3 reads CASSTPVGQGHYGYTF. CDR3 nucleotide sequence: TGTGCCAGCAGTACCCCCGTCGGACAGGGACACTATGGCTACACCTTC.